This T cell receptor (beta chain) was documented in a study of cytomegalovirus exposure and HLA in healthy donors. Overall study results and limits: Presence/absence analyses supposed approximately even sequencing depth among donors. Association of fewer than 20,000 TCR beta sequences with HLA alleles was found at 0.05 false discovery rate in a later analysis. Altogether, around 160 TCR beta chains were recorded as cytomegalovirus-associated.

The PCR contained 60 Vbeta and 13 Jbeta primers. The table came from immunoSEQ multiplex PCR; TCRdb's copy has only in-frame clones and leaves some out. Among 150,000 to 200,000 clones listed, around 68% were seen once. Samples came from healthy bone marrow donors. In regard to this clone: Its specificity is not known.

The sequencing sample was made of PBMCs. This clonotype originated in a man aged 50 to 60 in good health and CMV-seronegative.

The CDR3 DNA reads TGCGCCAGCAGCCAAGGGACAGGTCAAAATTTCTACGAGCAGTACTTC. Translation: CASSQGTGQNFYEQYF. The rearrangement joins TRBV5-1 to TRBJ2-7; 8 bases agree with TRBD1. Germline values: CDR1 SGHRS, CDR2 YFSETQ. The length of the CDR3 is 16 residues. The V and J ends lost 4 bases and 3 bases, in that order; junction bases with no gene match: 12.